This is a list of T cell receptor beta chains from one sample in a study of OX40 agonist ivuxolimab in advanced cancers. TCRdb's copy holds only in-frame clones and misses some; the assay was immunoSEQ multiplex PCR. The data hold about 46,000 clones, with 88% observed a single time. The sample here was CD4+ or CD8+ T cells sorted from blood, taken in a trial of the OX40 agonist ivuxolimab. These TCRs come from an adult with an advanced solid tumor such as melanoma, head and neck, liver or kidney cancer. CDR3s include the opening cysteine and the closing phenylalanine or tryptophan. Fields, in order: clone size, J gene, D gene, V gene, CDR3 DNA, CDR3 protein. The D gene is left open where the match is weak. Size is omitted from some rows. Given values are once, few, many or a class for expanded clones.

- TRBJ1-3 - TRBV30 TGTGCCTGGAGCCCTTCCGGGGACACCATATATTTT CAWSPSGDTIYF
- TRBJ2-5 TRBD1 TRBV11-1 TGTGCCAGCAGCTCCGACAGGGTTATTTGGTACTTC CASSSDRVIWYF
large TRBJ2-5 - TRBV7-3 TGTGCCAGCAGCTTGAGGGGGACCCAGTACTTC CASSLRGTQYF
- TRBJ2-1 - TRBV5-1 TGCGCCAGCAGCTTGGGGGGACCATACTACAATGAGCAGTTCTTC CASSLGGPYYNEQFF
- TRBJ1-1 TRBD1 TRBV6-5 TGTGCCAGCAGTTACTCGACAGGGGATGACACTGAAGCTTTCTTT CASSYSTGDDTEAFF
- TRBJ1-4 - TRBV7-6 TGTGCCAGCAGCTTTGGGGCAGGATGGGAAAAACTGTTTTTT CASSFGAGWEKLFF
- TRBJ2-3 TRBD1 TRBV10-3 TGTGCCATCAGTGTTGGACAGGGTGGAACAGATACGCAGTATTTT CAISVGQGGTDTQYF
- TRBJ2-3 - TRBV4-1 TGCGCCAGCAGCCAAGAAACCGGCGGAATAAACACAGATACGCAGTATTTT CASSQETGGINTDTQYF
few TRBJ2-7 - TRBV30 TGTGCCTGGGCAGGTTTCCGCTCCTACGAGCAGTACTTC CAWAGFRSYEQYF
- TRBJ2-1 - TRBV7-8 TGTGCCAGCAGCTTACAGGGCGCCTACAATGAGCAGTTCTTC CASSLQGAYNEQFF
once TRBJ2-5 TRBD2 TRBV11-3 TGTGCCAGCACCCAAACTAGCGGGGAGGGGACCCAGTACTTC CASTQTSGEGTQYF
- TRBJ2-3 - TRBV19 TGTGCCAGTAGTATATGGACCCCCAGGTATACGCAGTATTTT CASSIWTPRYTQYF
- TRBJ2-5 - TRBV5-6 TGTGCCAGCAGCTTGGATTACGGATCGGGGGCGGAGACCCAGTACTTC CASSLDYGSGAETQYF
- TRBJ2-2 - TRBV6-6 TGTGCCAGCACCGCGAGTGGGGCCCGCGACCGGGAGCTGTTTTTT CASTASGARDRELFF
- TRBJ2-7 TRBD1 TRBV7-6 TGTGCCAGCAGCTTGACAGGGGAATCCTACGAGCAGTACTTC CASSLTGESYEQYF
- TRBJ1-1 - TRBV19 TGTGCCAGTAGTAAGGGGTATGAGAACACTGAAGCTTTCTTT CASSKGYENTEAFF
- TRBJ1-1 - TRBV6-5 TGTGCCAGCAATTTAAGGGGTGTCGACACTGAAGCTTTCTTT CASNLRGVDTEAFF
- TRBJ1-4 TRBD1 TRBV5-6 TGTGCCAGCAGCTACTACCGGGACAGTACAACTAATGAAAAACTGTTTTTT CASSYYRDSTTNEKLFF
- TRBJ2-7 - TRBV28 TGTGCCAGCAGTAAGGCGGCACCCTACGAGCAGTACTTC CASSKAAPYEQYF
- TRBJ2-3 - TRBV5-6 TGTGCCAGCAGCTTGGGGCAGCGACGATCGATCACAGATACGCAGTATTTT CASSLGQRRSITDTQYF
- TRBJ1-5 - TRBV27 TGTGCCAGCAGCCCAAGGTCCATACCAGGGGACTATAGCAATCAGCCCCAGCATTTT CASSPRSIPGDYSNQPQHF
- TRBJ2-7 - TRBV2 TGTGCCAGCAGTGAAGCGACGAGTAGGGGGCAGTACTTC CASSEATSRGQYF
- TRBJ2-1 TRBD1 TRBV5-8 TGTGCCAGCAGCCTGGGACAGGGCCCAATCGGAGAGCAGTTCTTC CASSLGQGPIGEQFF
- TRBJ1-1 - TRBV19 TGTGCCAGTAGTTTCGGGGGTATGAACACTGAAGCTTTCTTT CASSFGGMNTEAFF
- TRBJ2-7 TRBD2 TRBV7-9 TGTGCCAGCAGCCCCCGCTTTGGCGGGGGCTCCTACGAGCAGTACTTC CASSPRFGGGSYEQYF
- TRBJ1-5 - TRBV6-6 TGTGCCAGCAGTTATGACGGCGGGGTGCATCAGCCCCAGCATTTT CASSYDGGVHQPQHF
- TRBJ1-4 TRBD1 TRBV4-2 TGTGCCAGCAGCCGGAAATTAACGAGGGGGACAGGGGATGAAAAACTGTTTTTT CASSRKLTRGTGDEKLFF
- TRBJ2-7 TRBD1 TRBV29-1 TGCAGCGTCTTACGGGAAACAGGGGCCGGCGAGCAGTACTTC CSVLRETGAGEQYF
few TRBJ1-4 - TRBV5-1 TGCGCCAGCAGTCTCACCTCCGGGCAGGGTGAAAAACTGTTTTTT CASSLTSGQGEKLFF
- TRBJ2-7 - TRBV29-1 TGCAGCGTTGAAACGGTCGTCGACGCAGGCCACTACGAGCAGTACTTC CSVETVVDAGHYEQYF
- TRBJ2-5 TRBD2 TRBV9 TGTGCCAGCAGCCCCCAAGCGGGGCAAGAGACCCAGTACTTC CASSPQAGQETQYF
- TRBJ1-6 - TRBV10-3 TGTGCCATCAGCAGAACATTCTTAGGACAGCTTAATAATTCACCCCTCCACTTT CAISRTFLGQLNNSPLHF
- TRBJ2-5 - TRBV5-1 TGCGCCAGCAGCTTAATGAATCAAGAGACCCAGTACTTC CASSLMNQETQYF
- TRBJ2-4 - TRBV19 TGTGCCAGTAGGGCTGGAGGAGGGTACATTCAGTACTTC CASRAGGGYIQYF
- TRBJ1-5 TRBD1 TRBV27 TGTGCCAGCAGTCCTGGGACAGGGGGTGATAGCAATCAGCCCCAGCATTTT CASSPGTGGDSNQPQHF
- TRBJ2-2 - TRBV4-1 TGCGCCAGCAGCCAAGCAGGTCTAGGAACCGGGGAGCTGTTTTTT CASSQAGLGTGELFF
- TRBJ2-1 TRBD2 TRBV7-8 TGTGCCAGCAGTCCGGGACTAGTTATCGATGAGCAGTTCTTC CASSPGLVIDEQFF
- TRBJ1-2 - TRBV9 TGTGCCAGCACTCCCGGACAATCAGGCGGAGGCTACACCTTC CASTPGQSGGGYTF
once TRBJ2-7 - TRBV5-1 TGCGCCAGCAGCTTGGACAGGCGCCCTCTCCCCTACGAGCAGTACTTC CASSLDRRPLPYEQYF
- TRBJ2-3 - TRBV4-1 TGCGCCAGCAGCCGAATTCAGGATACGCAGTATTTT CASSRIQDTQYF
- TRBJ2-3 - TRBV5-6 TGTGCCAGCACAGTCGGGGAGTTCACGCAGTATTTT CASTVGEFTQYF
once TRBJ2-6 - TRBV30 TGTGCCTGGAGGGACAGTTCTGGGGCCAACGTCCTGACTTTC CAWRDSSGANVLTF
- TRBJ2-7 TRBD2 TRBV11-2 TGTGCCAGCAGCTGGGGACTAGCGGGGATCTCCTACGAGCAGTACTTC CASSWGLAGISYEQYF